The 27 T cell receptor beta chains below come from one sample, sequenced in a study of radiation and T cells in renal cell carcinoma. Measured with immunoSEQ multiplex PCR; TCRdb has only the in-frame clones, and not every one. The data show roughly 58,000 clones, over 60% seen once. Time point denoted: blood 4 weeks post-SBRT, at nephrectomy. Treatment given: 15 Gy SBRT to primary tumor, nephrectomy 4 weeks later. The sequencing used blood, collected from a patient whose treatment included radiotherapy and nephrectomy. These receptors all come from a man aged 55 to 70 with renal cell carcinoma.

This sequence joins TRBV6-5 and TRBJ1-2; 7 bases are shared with TRBD1. Germline V gene lookup returns CDR1 MNHEY and CDR2 SVGAGI. This CDR3 region has 14 residues. Unmatched junction bases numbered 8, after V lost 6 bases and J lost 4 bases. CDR3 region: CASRNPTGSYGYTF. Here the CDR3 DNA reads TGTGCCAGCAGAAACCCGACAGGGTCCTATGGCTACACCTTC.

The chain couples TRBV2 to TRBJ1-5, with D perhaps TRBD1 (6 bases). V shed 6 bases and J shed 5 bases, with 23 bases lying between them. The germline gives CDR1 SNHLY, CDR2 FYNNEI. The CDR3 sequence is 17 residues long. CDR3 bases: TGTGCCAGCAGAGTTCAGGGGCTACCAATTTGGTATCAGCCCCAGCATTTT. Amino acids: CASRVQGLPIWYQPQHF.

J is TRBJ2-5 and V is TRBV28, with 9 bases matching TRBD1. The germline CDR1 and CDR2 sequences are MDHEN and SYDVKM. Losses at the gene ends were 8 bases for V and 5 bases for J; bases not matched to a gene: 15. The CDR3 has 16 amino acids. In DNA, the CDR3 is TGTGCCAGCGCAAATCCCGGGACAGGGTCCGCCGAGACCCAGTACTTC. Its protein product is CASANPGTGSAETQYF. Supplemented by reference TRBV28 and TRBJ2-5, the full variable domain reads DVKVTQSSRYLVKRTGEKVFLECVQDMDHENMFWYRQDPGLGLRLIYFSYDVKMKEKGDIPEGYSVSREKKERFSLILESASTNQTSMYLCASANPGTGSAETQYFGPGTRLLVL.

This clone was counted once. The chain is built from TRBV6-1 and TRBJ2-7, with 9 bases aligning to TRBD1. The CDR3 totals 13 residues. Germline CDR1 MNHNS, CDR2 SASEGT. The J segment lost 3 bases and the V segment lost 7 bases, leaving 4 bases of the junction unmatched. Written as DNA, the CDR3 is TGTGCCAGCACTCGGGGACAGGGCTACGAGCAGTACGTC. Protein product: CASTRGQGYEQYV.

The rearrangement links TRBV19 to TRBJ1-1, with D unresolved. The length of the CDR3 is 15 residues. Germline CDR1 LNHDA, CDR2 SQIVND (reference sequence). Trimming took 0 bases from V and 1 from J, leaving 9 bases between them. The CDR3 loop is CASSIEEAANTEAFF. The CDR3 DNA sequence: TGTGCCAGTAGTATAGAAGAAGCGGCGAACACTGAAGCTTTCTTT.

V gene TRBV27 combines with J gene TRBJ1-2; possibly TRBD1 for D (5 bases). Trimming took off 7 bases at V and 2 bases at J, with 17 bases between the two ends. Germline V lookup: CDR1 MNHEY, CDR2 SMNVEV (reference sequence). The CDR3 runs to 15 residues. This CDR3 reads CASMAVLGRNYGYTF. The CDR3 DNA reads TGTGCCAGCATGGCGGTTCTGGGACGGAACTATGGCTACACCTTC.

This chain uses TRBV4-3 with TRBJ2-6; a possible D gene is TRBD1 (6 bases). The CDR3 sequence is 15 residues long. The V gene's germline CDR1 is LGHNA and CDR2 YSLEER. V gave up 4 bases and J gave up 1 base, with 8 bases separating them. This CDR3 is CASSRGQSGANVLTF. The CDR3 DNA follows: TGCGCCAGCAGCCGCGGACAGTCTGGGGCCAACGTCCTGACTTTC.

This clone was counted only a few times. The chain uses TRBV29-1 and TRBJ1-5; D is ambiguous. V was cut by 4 bases and J by 5 bases, with 3 bases left in between. This CDR3 is 10 amino acids long. Germline V CDR1 and CDR2: SQVTM, ANQGSEA. CDR3 nucleotides: TGCAGCGTTGGAGATCAGCCCCAGCATTTT. This encodes CSVGDQPQHF.

The chain is built from TRBV14 and TRBJ1-4; 7 bases map to TRBD1. Germline loops: CDR1 SGHDN, CDR2 FVKESK. The CDR3 spans 14 residues. V was pared by 5 bases and J by 7 bases, with 7 bases of the junction left unmatched. The CDR3 DNA reads as TGTGCCAGCAGCTCGACAGGGCTTGCTGAAAAACTGTTTTTT. Protein sequence: CASSSTGLAEKLFF.

V is TRBV6-1 and J is TRBJ2-5, with 7 bases that match TRBD2. With V trimmed by 2 bases and J by 4 bases, 7 bases remained unmatched. CDR1 is MNHNS and CDR2 is SASEGT in the germline V gene. CDR3 length equals 15 residues. The CDR3 region is CASSEPAGAGETQYF. The CDR3 DNA is TGTGCCAGCAGTGAACCGGCGGGAGCAGGAGAGACCCAGTACTTC.

The J gene is TRBJ2-2, the V gene TRBV14; D is perhaps TRBD1 (6 bases). Germline CDR1 is SGHDN and CDR2 is FVKESK. V shed 5 bases and J shed 7 bases, with 20 bases lying between them. The CDR3 runs 16 residues. This CDR3 is CASSLRLGRGLGELFF. CDR3 DNA: TGTGCCAGCAGCTTGCGGCTAGGCAGGGGCCTCGGGGAGCTGTTTTTT.

This chain links TRBV10-3 with TRBJ2-2; 10 positions agree with TRBD2. The V gene's germline CDR1 is ENHRY and CDR2 SYGVKD. V lost 10 bases to trimming and J lost 2 bases; unmatched junction nucleotides: 10. The CDR3 runs to 16 residues. The CDR3 protein is CATGRERGGNTGELFF. The CDR3 DNA sequence: TGTGCCACCGGCCGGGAGCGGGGGGGTAACACCGGGGAGCTGTTTTTT.

This clone was counted a few times. The chain joins TRBV11-3 to TRBJ2-2; D is unclear. From germline, CDR1 is SGHNT and CDR2 YENEEA. The CDR3 has 15 amino acids. The V gene lost 6 bases and the J gene lost 0 bases, with 11 bases spanning the gap. Written as DNA, the CDR3 is TGTGCCAGCAGTCATTATGTAACGAACACCGGGGAGCTGTTTTTT. Amino acids: CASSHYVTNTGELFF.

The J gene is TRBJ2-4, the V gene TRBV15; a possible D gene is TRBD1 (5 bases). V lost 0 bases and J 7 bases, leaving 7 bases between the germline ends. The CDR3 is 13 amino acids. Germline V gene lookup returns CDR1 LNHNV and CDR2 YYDKDF (reference sequence). CDR3 DNA sequence: TGTGCCACCAGCAGAGATCCAGGGAACATTCAGTACTTC. The encoded protein is CATSRDPGNIQYF.

The chain uses TRBV11-3 and TRBJ2-1; D is ambiguous. Trimming took off 8 bases at V and 0 bases at J, with 5 bases between the two ends. CDR1 is SGHNT and CDR2 is YENEEA in the germline V gene. The CDR3 is 12 residues long. CDR3 sequence: CASGRSYNEQFF. The CDR3, as DNA: TGTGCCAGCGGTCGCTCCTACAATGAGCAGTTCTTC.

This chain links TRBV19 with TRBJ1-2; the match to TRBD1 covers 9 bases. The V gene end was trimmed by 3 bases and the J gene end by 2 bases; junction bases not matched to a gene: 7. The CDR3 runs to 16 residues. Germline CDR1 is LNHDA and CDR2 is SQIVND (reference sequence). In nucleotides, the CDR3 is TGTGCCAGTAGTATGTTCCCCGGACAGGGGAACTATGGCTACACCTTC. The encoded protein is CASSMFPGQGNYGYTF. Full variable domain (outside the CDR3, taken from reference TRBV19 and TRBJ1-2): DGGITQSPKYLFRKEGQNVTLSCEQNLNHDAMYWYRQDPGQGLRLIYYSQIVNDFQKGDIAEGYSVSREKKESFPLTVTSAQKNPTAFYLCASSMFPGQGNYGYTFGSGTRLTVV.

The rearrangement uses TRBV7-2 and TRBJ2-5, with D possibly being TRBD2 (5 bases). This CDR3 comprises 14 residues. The V end was cut by 5 bases, the J end by 2 bases, with 12 bases between. The germline V gene encodes CDR1 SGHTA and CDR2 FQGNSA. The DNA of the CDR3 is TGTGCCAGCAGCCTAGGACTGTCTCAAGAGACCCAGTACTTC. Translation: CASSLGLSQETQYF.

This clone was seen more than once but under ten times. This rearrangement joins TRBV5-4 to TRBJ2-5; TRBD2 agrees at 15 bases. The CDR3 sequence is 17 residues long. The V segment lost 5 bases and the J segment 2 bases; nucleotides outside the gene matches: 7. The germline gives CDR1 SGHNT, CDR2 YYREEE (reference sequence). The CDR3 nucleotides are TGTGCCAGCAGTCGGACTAGCGGGGGGGCCGTACAAGAGACCCAGTACTTC. It yields the protein CASSRTSGGAVQETQYF.

The table lists this clone with a count of one. V gene TRBV19 combines with J gene TRBJ2-1; 7 nucleotides match TRBD2. The trim removed 4 bases at V and 2 bases at J, leaving 2 bases unmatched. The germline V gene encodes CDR1 LNHDA and CDR2 SQIVND (reference sequence). CDR3 length equals 14 residues. In DNA form, the CDR3 reads TGTGCCAGTAGTACGACTAGCACCTACAATGAGCAGTTCTTC. Translating gives CASSTTSTYNEQFF.

The rearrangement joins TRBV10-3 to TRBJ2-3; possibly TRBD1 or TRBD2 for D (5 bases each). The CDR3 totals 14 residues. Per the germline V gene, CDR1 is ENHRY and CDR2 is SYGVKD. V was cut by 5 bases and J by 0 bases, with 9 bases left in between. CDR3 sequence reads: CAISLRGSTDTQYF. The CDR3, as DNA: TGTGCCATCAGTTTGAGGGGTAGCACAGATACGCAGTATTTT.

The chain uses TRBV6-1 and TRBJ1-4, with unresolved D. V lost 5 bases, J lost 8 bases, and 9 bases lay in between. The CDR3 is made up of 12 amino acids. The germline V gene encodes CDR1 MNHNS and CDR2 SASEGT. CDR3 in DNA: TGTGCCAGCAGTTCCGCGGTAGAAAAACTGTTTTTT. It translates to CASSSAVEKLFF.

This clone was picked up one time. The chain carries TRBV6-1 and TRBJ2-7, with TRBD1 matching over 7 bases. CDR1 and CDR2 from the germline V gene are MNHNS and SASEGT. V was clipped by 2 bases and J by 0 bases; unmatched bases: 13. The CDR3 contains 18 residues. This CDR3 is CASSERPTGTASSYEQYV. The CDR3 DNA is TGTGCCAGCAGTGAAAGACCTACCGGGACAGCAAGCTCCTACGAGCAGTACGTC.

J is TRBJ1-2 and V is TRBV19; weak D call: TRBD1 (5 bases). The germline V and J ends were trimmed by 7 bases and 3 bases, with 12 bases remaining between them. Germline V gene lookup returns CDR1 LNHDA and CDR2 SQIVND (reference sequence). This CDR3 is 13 amino acids long. The CDR3 protein is CASNGGDDYGYTF. The CDR3 region has the DNA TGTGCCAGTAACGGGGGGGACGACTATGGCTACACCTTC.

For this clone: One end of the junction fails to match germline, which may point to a read error. The chain uses TRBV7-9 and TRBJ2-1; the D is unclear. Germline V gene lookup returns CDR1 SEHNR and CDR2 FQNEAQ (reference sequence). This CDR3 has 12 amino acids. CDR3 bases: TGTGCCAGCGGCTTAGGTTCGGGTGAGCAGTTCTTC. Translated, it gives CASGLGSGEQFF. Variable domain in full (rest from reference TRBV7-9 and TRBJ2-1): DTGVSQNPRHKITKRGQNVTFRCDPISEHNRLYWYRQTLGQGPEFLTYFQNEAQLEKSRLLSDRFSAERPKGSFSTLEIQRTEQGDSAMYLCASGLGSGEQFFGPGTRLTVL.

This clone was seen more than once but under ten times. This chain links TRBV6-5 with TRBJ1-5; a possible D gene is TRBD1 (6 bases). The CDR3 loop spans 14 amino acids. V was pared by 6 bases and J by 3 bases, with 12 bases between. CDR1 is MNHEY, CDR2 SVGAGI, per germline. The CDR3 loop reads CASRRDTSNQPQHF. The CDR3, as DNA: TGTGCCAGCAGGAGGGACACCTCCAATCAGCCCCAGCATTTT.

The chain recombines TRBV9 with TRBJ1-2; possible D gene TRBD1, 6 bases. The CDR3 has 13 amino acids. Looked up from germline, CDR1 is SGDLS and CDR2 is YYNGEE. Between the trimmed V and J ends, which lost 4 bases and 8 bases, there was a span of 15 bases. The CDR3 DNA is TGTGCCAGCAGCCCACAGGGAGAGGGCGGCTACACCTTC. This gives the protein CASSPQGEGGYTF.

V is TRBV7-8 and J is TRBJ1-2; 11 bases align to TRBD1. CDR3 size: 16 residues. V dropped 2 bases and J dropped 4; count of bases not matched to a gene: 6. In germline, CDR1 is SGHVS, CDR2 FQNEAQ. In DNA, the CDR3 is TGTGCCAGCAGCTTACTGGGGACAGGGGGAACCTATGGCTACACCTTC. Its translation: CASSLLGTGGTYGYTF.